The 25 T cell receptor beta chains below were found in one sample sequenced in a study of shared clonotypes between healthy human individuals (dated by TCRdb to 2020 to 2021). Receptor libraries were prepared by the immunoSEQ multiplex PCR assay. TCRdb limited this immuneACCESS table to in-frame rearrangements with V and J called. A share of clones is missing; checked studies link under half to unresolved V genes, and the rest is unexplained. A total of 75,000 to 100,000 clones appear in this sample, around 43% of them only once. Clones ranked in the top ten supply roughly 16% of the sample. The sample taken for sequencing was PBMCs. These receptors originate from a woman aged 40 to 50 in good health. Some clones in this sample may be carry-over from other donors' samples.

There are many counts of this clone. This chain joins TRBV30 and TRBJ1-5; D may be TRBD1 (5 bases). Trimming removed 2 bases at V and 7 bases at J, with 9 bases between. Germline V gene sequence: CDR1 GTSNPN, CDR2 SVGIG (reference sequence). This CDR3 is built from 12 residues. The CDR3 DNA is TGTGCCTGGAGTAGGGGTTTGCAGCCCCAGCATTTT. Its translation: CAWSRGLQPQHF. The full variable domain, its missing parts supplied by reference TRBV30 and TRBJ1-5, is SQTIHQWPATLVQPVGSPLSLECTVEGTSNPNLYWYRQAAGRGLQLLFYSVGIGQISSEVPQNLSASRPQDRQFILSSKKLLLSDSGFYLCAWSRGLQPQHFGDGTRLSIL.

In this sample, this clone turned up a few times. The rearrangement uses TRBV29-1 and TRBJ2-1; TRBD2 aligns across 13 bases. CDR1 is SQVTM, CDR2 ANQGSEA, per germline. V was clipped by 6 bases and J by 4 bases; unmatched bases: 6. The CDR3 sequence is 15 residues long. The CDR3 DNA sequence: TGCAGCGTGGGGACTAGCGGGACCCCGTACAATGAGCAGTTCTTC. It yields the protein CSVGTSGTPYNEQFF.

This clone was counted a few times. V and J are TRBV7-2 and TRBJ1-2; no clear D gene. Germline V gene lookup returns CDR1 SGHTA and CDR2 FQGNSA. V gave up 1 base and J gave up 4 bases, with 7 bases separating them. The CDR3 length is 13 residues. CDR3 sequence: CASSLEQFYGYTF. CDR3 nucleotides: TGTGCCAGCAGCTTAGAACAGTTCTATGGCTACACCTTC.

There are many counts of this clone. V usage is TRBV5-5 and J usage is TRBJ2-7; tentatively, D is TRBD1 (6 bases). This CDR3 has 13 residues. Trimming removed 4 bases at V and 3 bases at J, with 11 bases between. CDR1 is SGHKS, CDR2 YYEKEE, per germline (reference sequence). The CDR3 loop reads CASSTTDSYEQYF. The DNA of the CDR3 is TGTGCCAGCAGCACTACGGACAGCTACGAGCAGTACTTC.

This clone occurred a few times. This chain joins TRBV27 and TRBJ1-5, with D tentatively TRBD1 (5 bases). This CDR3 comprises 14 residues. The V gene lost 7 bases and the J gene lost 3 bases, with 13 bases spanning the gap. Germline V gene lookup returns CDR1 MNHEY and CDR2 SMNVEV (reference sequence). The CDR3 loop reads CASKFDSPNQPQHF. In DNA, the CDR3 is TGTGCCAGCAAATTCGACAGCCCCAATCAGCCCCAGCATTTT.

CDR3 sequence (DNA): TGTGCCTGGAGTCCCCAGGACAGGGGTATTGAAAAACTGTTTTTT. Amino acids: CAWSPQDRGIEKLFF. This sequence joins TRBV30 and TRBJ1-4; 9 bases map to TRBD1. The J segment lost 7 bases and the V segment lost 2 bases, leaving 8 bases of the junction unmatched. CDR1 is GTSNPN and CDR2 is SVGIG in the germline V gene (reference sequence). This CDR3 has 15 amino acids.

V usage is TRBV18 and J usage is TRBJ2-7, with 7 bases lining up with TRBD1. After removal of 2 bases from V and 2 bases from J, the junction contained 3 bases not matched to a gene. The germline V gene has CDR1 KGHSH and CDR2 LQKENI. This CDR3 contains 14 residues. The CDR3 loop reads CASSPVDRPYEQYF. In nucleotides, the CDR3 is TGTGCCAGCTCACCAGTGGACAGGCCCTACGAGCAGTACTTC. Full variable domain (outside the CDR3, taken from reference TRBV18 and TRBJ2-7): NAGVMQNPRHLVRRRGQEARLRCSPMKGHSHVYWYRQLPEEGLKFMVYLQKENIIDESGMPKERFSAEFPKEGPSILRIQQVVRGDSAAYFCASSPVDRPYEQYFGPGTRLTVT.

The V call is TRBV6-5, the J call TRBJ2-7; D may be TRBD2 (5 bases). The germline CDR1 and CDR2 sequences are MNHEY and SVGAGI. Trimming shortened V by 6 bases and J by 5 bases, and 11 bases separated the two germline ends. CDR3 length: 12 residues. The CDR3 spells CASSRIGDEQYF. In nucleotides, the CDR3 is TGTGCCAGCAGCCGGATCGGGGACGAGCAGTACTTC.

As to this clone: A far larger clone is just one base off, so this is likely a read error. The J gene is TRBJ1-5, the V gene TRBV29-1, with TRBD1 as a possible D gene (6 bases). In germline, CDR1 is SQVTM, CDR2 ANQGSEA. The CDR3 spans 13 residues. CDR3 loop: CNVAQGPNQPQHF. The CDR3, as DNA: TGCAACGTTGCCCAGGGGCCAAATCAGCCCCAGCATTTT.

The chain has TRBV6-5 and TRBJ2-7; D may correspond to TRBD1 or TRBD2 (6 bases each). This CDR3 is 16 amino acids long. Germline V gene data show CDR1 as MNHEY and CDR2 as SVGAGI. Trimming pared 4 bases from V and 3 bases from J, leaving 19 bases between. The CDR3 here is CASSFSSWGANYEQYF. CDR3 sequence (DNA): TGTGCCAGCAGTTTTAGTAGTTGGGGGGCTAACTACGAGCAGTACTTC.

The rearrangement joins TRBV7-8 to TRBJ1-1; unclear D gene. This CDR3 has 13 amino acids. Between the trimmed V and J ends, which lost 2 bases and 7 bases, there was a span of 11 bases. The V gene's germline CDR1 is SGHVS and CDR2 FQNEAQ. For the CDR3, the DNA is TGTGCCAGCAGCTTAACCGTCGTCCGTGAAGCTTTCTTT. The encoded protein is CASSLTVVREAFF.

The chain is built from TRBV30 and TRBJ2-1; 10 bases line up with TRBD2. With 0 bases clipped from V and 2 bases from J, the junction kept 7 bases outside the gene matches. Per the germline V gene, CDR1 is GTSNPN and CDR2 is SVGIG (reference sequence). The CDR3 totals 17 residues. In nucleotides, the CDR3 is TGTGCCTGGAGTGTTTGGACTAGCGGAATACCCTACAATGAGCAGTTCTTC. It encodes CAWSVWTSGIPYNEQFF.

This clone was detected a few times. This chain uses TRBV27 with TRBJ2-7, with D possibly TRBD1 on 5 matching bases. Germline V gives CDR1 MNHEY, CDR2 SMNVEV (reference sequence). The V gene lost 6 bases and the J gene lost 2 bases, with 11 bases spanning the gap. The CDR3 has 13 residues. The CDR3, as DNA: TGTGCCAGCAGAACAGGTAGTCCCTACGAGCAGTACTTC. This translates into CASRTGSPYEQYF.

In nucleotides, the CDR3 is TGTGCCAGTAGTACCGGACAGGGACCCTACGAGCAGTACTTC. This encodes CASSTGQGPYEQYF. The chain combines TRBV19 with TRBJ2-7; TRBD1 aligns across 8 bases. Germline-derived CDR1 and CDR2 are LNHDA and SQIVND (reference sequence). CDR3 length: 14 residues. J lost 2 bases, V lost 4 bases, and 4 bases had no gene match.

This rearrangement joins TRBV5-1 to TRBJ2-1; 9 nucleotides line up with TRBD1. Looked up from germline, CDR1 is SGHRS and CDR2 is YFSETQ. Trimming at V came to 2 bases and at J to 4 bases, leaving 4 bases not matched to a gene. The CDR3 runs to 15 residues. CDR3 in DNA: TGCGCCAGCAGCTTAGGGACAGGGATGTACAATGAGCAGTTCTTC. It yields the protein CASSLGTGMYNEQFF.

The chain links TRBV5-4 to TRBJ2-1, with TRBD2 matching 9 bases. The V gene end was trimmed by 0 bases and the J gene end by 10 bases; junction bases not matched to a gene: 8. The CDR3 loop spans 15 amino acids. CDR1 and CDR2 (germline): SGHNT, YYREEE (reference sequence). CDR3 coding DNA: TGTGCCAGCAGCTTGGGGACTAGCGTTCTAAGCGAGCAGTTCTTC. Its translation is CASSLGTSVLSEQFF.

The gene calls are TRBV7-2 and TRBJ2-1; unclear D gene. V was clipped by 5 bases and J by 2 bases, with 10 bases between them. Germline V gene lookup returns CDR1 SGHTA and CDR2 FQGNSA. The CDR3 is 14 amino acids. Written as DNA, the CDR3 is TGTGCCAGCAGCCCCGGTGTTGCCTACAATGAGCAGTTCTTC. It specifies CASSPGVAYNEQFF.

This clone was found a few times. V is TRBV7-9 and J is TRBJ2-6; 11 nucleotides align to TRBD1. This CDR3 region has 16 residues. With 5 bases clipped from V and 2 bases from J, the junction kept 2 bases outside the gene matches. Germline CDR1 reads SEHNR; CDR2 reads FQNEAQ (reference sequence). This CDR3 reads CASSRTGGAGANVLTF. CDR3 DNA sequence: TGTGCCAGCAGCCGGACAGGGGGCGCTGGGGCCAACGTCCTGACTTTC.

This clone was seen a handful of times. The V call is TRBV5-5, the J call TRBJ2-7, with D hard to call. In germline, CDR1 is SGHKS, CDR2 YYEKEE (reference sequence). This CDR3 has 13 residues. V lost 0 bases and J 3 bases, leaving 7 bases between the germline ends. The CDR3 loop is CASSLDPVYEQYF. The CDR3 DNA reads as TGTGCCAGCAGCTTGGACCCAGTCTACGAGCAGTACTTC.

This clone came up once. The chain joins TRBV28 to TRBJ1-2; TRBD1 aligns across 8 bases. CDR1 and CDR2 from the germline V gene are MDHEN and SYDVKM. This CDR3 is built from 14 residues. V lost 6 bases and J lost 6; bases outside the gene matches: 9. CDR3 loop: CASRKPGQVDGYTF. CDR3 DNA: TGTGCCAGCAGGAAGCCGGGACAGGTGGATGGCTACACCTTC.

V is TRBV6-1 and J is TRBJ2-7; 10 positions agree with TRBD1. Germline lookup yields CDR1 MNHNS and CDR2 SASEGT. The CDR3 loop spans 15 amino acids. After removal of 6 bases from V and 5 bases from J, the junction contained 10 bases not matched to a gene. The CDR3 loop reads CASSETTGGFNEQYF. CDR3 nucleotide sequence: TGTGCCAGCAGCGAAACGACAGGGGGCTTCAACGAGCAGTACTTC.

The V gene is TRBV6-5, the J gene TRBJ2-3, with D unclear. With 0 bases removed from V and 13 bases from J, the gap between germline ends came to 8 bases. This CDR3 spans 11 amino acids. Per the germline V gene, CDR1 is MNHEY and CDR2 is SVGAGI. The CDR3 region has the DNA TGTGCCAGCAGTTACTCGTCTGACGAGTATTTT. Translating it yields CASSYSSDEYF.

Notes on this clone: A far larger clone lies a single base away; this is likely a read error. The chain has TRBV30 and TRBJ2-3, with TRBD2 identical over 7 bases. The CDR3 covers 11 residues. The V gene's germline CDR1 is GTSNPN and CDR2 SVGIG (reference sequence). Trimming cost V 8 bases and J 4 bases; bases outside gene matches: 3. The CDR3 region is CARGGADTQYF. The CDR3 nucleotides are TGTGCCCGGGGAGGGGCAGATACGCAGTATTTT.

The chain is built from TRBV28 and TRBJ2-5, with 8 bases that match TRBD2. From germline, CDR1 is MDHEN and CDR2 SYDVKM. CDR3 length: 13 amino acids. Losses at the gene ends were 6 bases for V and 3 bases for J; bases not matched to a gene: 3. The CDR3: CASRLAGEETQYF. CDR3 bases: TGTGCCAGCAGGCTAGCGGGCGAAGAGACCCAGTACTTC.

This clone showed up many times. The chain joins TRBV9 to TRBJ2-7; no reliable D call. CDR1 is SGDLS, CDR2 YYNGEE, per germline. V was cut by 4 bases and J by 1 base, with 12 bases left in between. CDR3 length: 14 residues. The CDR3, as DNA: TGTGCCAGCAGCCCCCGACCCCGATCCTACGAGCAGTACTTC. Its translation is CASSPRPRSYEQYF.